Shown below are 15 T cell receptor beta chains from a single sample sequenced in a study of T-cell memory formation after mild COVID-19. TCRdb called the 5' RACE reads again in MiXCR, with one record for every CDR3 protein. The data contain 400,000 to 500,000 distinct CDR3 sequences, roughly 26% of them singletons. The sequencing input was PBMCs or a T cell subset sorted from them (not recorded which). These receptors originate from an adult woman who had mild COVID-19 (a few samples of this study predate the infection). Cell type and time point are not known.

The chain has TRBV12-3 or TRBV12-4 and TRBJ1-1, with a weak D call TRBD1 (6 bases). This CDR3 region has 13 residues. V was shortened by 6 bases and J by 5 bases, with 13 bases between the two germline ends. In DNA, the CDR3 is TGTGCCAGCAGACATACAGGGTGGACTGAAGCTTTCTTT. It encodes CASRHTGWTEAFF.

Ten or more counts support this clonotype. The chain links TRBV12-3 or TRBV12-4 to TRBJ1-5; the D gene is possibly TRBD1 (5 bases). V lost 3 bases to trimming and J lost 6 bases, with 9 bases between them. The CDR3 contains 13 residues. CDR3 in DNA: TGTGCCAGCAGTTTGAGGGGTTCTCAGCCCCAGCATTTT. Its protein product is CASSLRGSQPQHF.

This clonotype has only a few counts. This sequence joins TRBV5-1 and TRBJ2-7, with 7 nucleotides matching TRBD1. CDR1 SGHRS and CDR2 YFSETQ come from the germline V gene. This CDR3 region has 14 residues. Trimming cost V 0 bases and J 2 bases; bases outside gene matches: 2. The chain's CDR3 is CASSLEQGTYEQYF. DNA of the CDR3: TGCGCCAGCAGCTTGGAACAGGGGACCTACGAGCAGTACTTC. Together with reference TRBV5-1 and TRBJ2-7, the CDR3 gives the full variable domain: KAGVTQTPRYLIKTRGQQVTLSCSPISGHRSVSWYQQTPGQGLQFLFEYFSETQRNKGNFPGRFSGRQFSNSRSEMNVSTLELGDSALYLCASSLEQGTYEQYFGPGTRLTVT.

This clonotype has only a few counts. V usage is TRBV3-1 and J usage is TRBJ2-6, with 13 bases identical to TRBD2. The CDR3 sequence is 19 residues long. The germline gives CDR1 LGHDT, CDR2 YNNKEL (reference sequence). Losses at the gene ends were 4 bases for V and 0 bases for J; bases not matched to a gene: 6. The CDR3 loop reads CASSPGLAGELSGANVLTF. CDR3 sequence (DNA): TGTGCCAGCAGCCCTGGACTAGCGGGAGAACTCTCTGGGGCCAACGTCCTGACTTTC.

The chain joins TRBV2 to TRBJ2-1; D not resolved. V was trimmed by 6 bases and J by 0 bases, leaving 9 bases between them. The germline V gene encodes CDR1 SNHLY and CDR2 FYNNEI. This CDR3 is built from 14 residues. CDR3 residues: CASRYGDSYNEQFF. The CDR3 DNA follows: TGTGCCAGCAGGTATGGGGACTCCTACAATGAGCAGTTCTTC.

This clonotype was seen a few times. The gene calls are TRBV24-1 and TRBJ2-5; a weak D match, TRBD1 (7 bases). The V end lost 9 bases, the J end lost 4 bases, and 20 bases lay between the germline ends. This CDR3 spans 15 amino acids. Germline CDR1 KGHDR, CDR2 SFDVKD. The CDR3 sequence: CATARGAGGSETQYF. CDR3 DNA: TGTGCCACCGCACGTGGGGCAGGGGGGTCAGAGACCCAGTACTTC.

The gene calls are TRBV5-1 and TRBJ2-7; possibly TRBD1 or TRBD2 for D (5 bases each). The germline V gene has CDR1 SGHRS and CDR2 YFSETQ. The CDR3 extends over 13 amino acids. V dropped 6 bases and J dropped 2 bases, with 12 bases sitting between them. CDR3 region: CASTGTVTYEQYF. In DNA form, the CDR3 reads TGCGCCAGCACCGGGACGGTAACCTACGAGCAGTACTTC.

This clonotype was detected many times. The chain links TRBV5-1 to TRBJ1-2; 8 bases are shared with TRBD1. J gave up 3 bases and V 3 bases, and 13 bases lay outside the gene matches. CDR1 and CDR2 from the germline V gene are SGHRS and YFSETQ. The CDR3 has 17 amino acids. The CDR3 loop reads CASSSARAGGLDYGYTF. The CDR3 DNA is TGCGCCAGCAGCTCGGCTCGGGCAGGGGGCCTGGACTATGGCTACACCTTC.

This clonotype has only a few counts. The chain couples TRBV6-5 to TRBJ1-2; possible D gene TRBD1, 6 bases. The CDR3 sequence is 16 residues long. Trimming took 6 bases from V and 6 from J, leaving 23 bases between them. CDR1 and CDR2 from the germline V gene are MNHEY and SVGAGI. The CDR3 DNA reads TGTGCCAGCAGCGCAAAGAGGTCCGGGGGGGCCCATGGCTACACCTTC. The encoded protein is CASSAKRSGGAHGYTF.

The chain uses TRBV20-1 and TRBJ2-1; 10 bases match TRBD2. The J segment lost 1 base and the V segment lost 3 bases, leaving 9 bases of the junction unmatched. The CDR3 spans 17 residues. Per germline, CDR1 DFQATT and CDR2 SNEGSKA (reference sequence). The CDR3 loop is CSARDASGGRSYNEQFF. Here the CDR3 DNA reads TGCAGTGCTAGGGATGCTAGCGGGGGTAGGTCCTACAATGAGCAGTTCTTC.

In its sample, this clonotype was seen a few times. J is TRBJ2-2 and V is TRBV5-5; D unclear. The CDR3 contains 15 residues. CDR1 SGHKS and CDR2 YYEKEE come from the germline V gene (reference sequence). Trimming took off 1 base at V and 6 bases at J, with 13 bases between the two ends. DNA of the CDR3: TGTGCCAGCAGCTTGTTAACAACCGGTCCCGGGGAGCTGTTTTTT. It specifies CASSLLTTGPGELFF.

A single count supports this clonotype. The chain couples TRBV27 to TRBJ1-1; D is unclear. CDR1 is MNHEY and CDR2 is SMNVEV in the germline V gene (reference sequence). V dropped 2 bases and J dropped 7 bases, with 11 bases sitting between them. The CDR3 has 13 residues. CDR3 in amino acids: CASSLNTEHEAFF. The CDR3 DNA sequence: TGTGCCAGCAGTTTAAATACAGAACATGAAGCTTTCTTT.

The chain carries TRBV19 and TRBJ2-7; TRBD1 matches at 12 bases. CDR1 is LNHDA, CDR2 SQIVND, per germline (reference sequence). Trimming took 6 bases from V and 6 from J; bases not matched to a gene: 6. The CDR3 covers 14 residues. The CDR3 spells CASRGTGGMGEQYF. Here the CDR3 DNA reads TGTGCCAGTAGGGGGACAGGGGGCATGGGCGAGCAGTACTTC.

The chain couples TRBV7-2 to TRBJ1-1; D perhaps matches TRBD1 (5 bases). The germline V and J ends were trimmed by 6 bases and 1 base, with 15 bases remaining between them. Germline V gene lookup returns CDR1 SGHTA and CDR2 FQGNSA. The CDR3 loop spans 15 amino acids. The CDR3 DNA reads as TGTGCCAGCAGGCCAGAATCCGGGACGAACACTGAAGCTTTCTTT. Translated: CASRPESGTNTEAFF.

There are a few counts of this clonotype. The chain recombines TRBV7-2 with TRBJ2-5, with D perhaps TRBD1 (5 bases). Germline values: CDR1 SGHTA, CDR2 FQGNSA. The CDR3 length is 14 residues. Trimming removed 5 bases from V and 4 bases from J, with 14 bases in between. The CDR3 DNA follows: TGTGCCAGCAGCCATGCAGGGCAGGGAGAGACCCAGTACTTC. It codes for CASSHAGQGETQYF.